A selection of T cell receptor beta chains follows, all from one sample in a study of cytomegalovirus exposure and HLA in healthy donors. This table comes from immunoSEQ multiplex PCR, and its TCRdb copy is limited to in-frame clones, with some not included. The profile shows 90,000 to 110,000 clones, over 70% of them singletons. Sequenced: PBMCs. These receptor sequences come from a male donor in good health and CMV-seronegative. CDR3s include the opening cysteine and the closing phenylalanine or tryptophan. A D gene is named only where the DNA matches it firmly. The size field is filled for only some rows; it gives once, few, many or a size class.

few	TRBD1	TRBV19	TRBJ1-1	TGTGCCAGTAGTCCGCGGGACAGGCTGACCATAAACACTGAAGCTTTCTTT	CASSPRDRLTINTEAFF
NA	NA	TRBV1	TRBJ2-1	TGCACCAGCAGCCAGTGCTCCGGGACTAGCGGGAGGGCTGGGATGTTCTTC	CTSSQCSGTSGRAGMFF
NA	NA	TRBV28	TRBJ2-6	TGTGCCAGCCGGACCCTAGCCGAGGCCAACGTCCTGACTTTC	CASRTLAEANVLTF
NA	TRBD2	TRBV19	TRBJ2-1	TGTGCCACCAAACCGGGACTAGAGGGGGGTGAGCAGTTCTTC	CATKPGLEGGEQFF
few	TRBD1	TRBV28	TRBJ2-1	TGTGCCAGCAGGATCGGGACAGCTGAGCAGTTCTTC	CASRIGTAEQFF
NA	TRBD2	TRBV9	TRBJ2-3	TGTGCCAGCAGCGTAGCTTCGATAGCGGGGGGCACAGATACGCAGTATTTT	CASSVASIAGGTDTQYF
NA	NA	TRBV5-8	TRBJ1-5	TGTGCCAGCAGCCCGGGGACGGAGGGGCTCGGGCCCCAGCATTTT	CASSPGTEGLGPQHF
NA	NA	TRBV11-3	TRBJ2-7	TGTGCCAGCAGCTTAGGTCGGGGATCCTACGAGCAGTACTTC	CASSLGRGSYEQYF
NA	NA	TRBV7-8	TRBJ2-1	TGTGCCAGCAGCTTTGGAGGCGGCTCCTACAATGAGCAGTTCTTC	CASSFGGGSYNEQFF
NA	TRBD2	TRBV9	TRBJ2-2	TGTGCCAGCAGCGAGAGCGGGGCGAACACCGGGGAGCTGTTTTTT	CASSESGANTGELFF
NA	NA	TRBV4-3	TRBJ2-2	TGCGCCAGCAGCCAAGCCCATCGCGGGGCAACCACCGGGGAGCTGTTTTTT	CASSQAHRGATTGELFF
many	NA	TRBV7-6	TRBJ2-3	TGTGCCAGCAGCTACGGTTCAGATACGCAGTATTTT	CASSYGSDTQYF
NA	TRBD1	TRBV7-2	TRBJ1-5	TGTGCCAGCAGCTTAATGCGGGACAGGGGCTTCATCAAGCCCCAGCATTTT	CASSLMRDRGFIKPQHF
NA	NA	TRBV4-3	TRBJ2-3	TGCGCCAGCAGCCAGCGGGAACCATCCACAGATACGCAGTATTTT	CASSQREPSTDTQYF
NA	NA	TRBV21-1	TRBJ2-7	TGTGCCAGCACCCCCGGGACAGATTTCTACGAGCAGTACTTC	CASTPGTDFYEQYF
NA	NA	TRBV27	TRBJ1-1	TGTGCCAGCAGCCAACCTAGTAGGGGCACTGAAGCTTTCTTT	CASSQPSRGTEAFF
NA	NA	TRBV7-2	TRBJ2-7	TGTGCCAGCAGCCTGGCGGTCGTACAGGTCGCTGACGAGCAGTACTTC	CASSLAVVQVADEQYF
NA	NA	TRBV27	TRBJ1-2	TGTGCCAGCAGTCCGCCCGGACAGACGTTCTATGGCTACACCTTC	CASSPPGQTFYGYTF
NA	NA	TRBV10-3	TRBJ2-1	TGTGCCATCAGTGAGTCGTCCGACAATGAGCAGTTCTTC	CAISESSDNEQFF
NA	NA	TRBV5-1	TRBJ2-7	TGCGCCAGCAGCTTGATCGGGGAGGACGAGCAGTACTTC	CASSLIGEDEQYF
few	NA	TRBV5-6	TRBJ2-5	TGTGCCAGCAGCGGATGGACTCAAGAGACCCAGTACTTC	CASSGWTQETQYF
NA	NA	TRBV19	TRBJ2-7	TGTGCCAGTAGCCCGGGGGCCTACGAGCAGTACTTC	CASSPGAYEQYF
few	NA	TRBV28	TRBJ2-3	TGTGCCAGCAGAAGACCAGGGACGGGAGACACAGATACGCAGTATTTT	CASRRPGTGDTDTQYF
NA	NA	TRBV7-2	TRBJ2-7	TGTGCCAGCAGCTTAGTCCGGAGTGAGCAGTACTTC	CASSLVRSEQYF
NA	NA	TRBV14	TRBJ2-1	TGTGCCAGCAGCCAGTCGCTAGCGACCAATGAGCAGTTCTTC	CASSQSLATNEQFF
NA	TRBD1	TRBV11-2	TRBJ1-5	TGTGCCAGCAGTGGGGCAGGGGGTGGGAAGCCCCAGCATTTT	CASSGAGGGKPQHF
NA	NA	TRBV28	TRBJ1-3	TGTGCCAGCATCCCTGATGCGGCGGGAAACACCATATATTTT	CASIPDAAGNTIYF
NA	NA	TRBV7-7	TRBJ2-1	TGTGCTAGCAGCTTACTTAGTAGCGCCCAAACCACTGAGCAGTTCTTC	CASSLLSSAQTTEQFF
NA	TRBD1	TRBV5-1	TRBJ2-3	TGCGCCAGCAGCTTGGCTGGGGACAGAGTGGATACGCAGTATTTT	CASSLAGDRVDTQYF
few	TRBD1	TRBV10-1	TRBJ1-4	TGCGCCAGCAGCGCCGGGACAGGGTTTGAAAAACTGTTTTTT	CASSAGTGFEKLFF
NA	TRBD1	TRBV28	TRBJ1-4	TGTGCCAGCAGACGTAACAGGGGAACTAATGAAAAACTGTTTTTT	CASRRNRGTNEKLFF